Listed here is a single TCR beta chain. V dropped 8 bases and J dropped 7 bases, with 18 bases sitting between them. The CDR3 is made up of 14 amino acids. Germline CDR1 reads MDHEN; CDR2 reads SYDVKM. The data were obtained in a study of blood T cell repertoires in COVID-19. TCRdb's table, derived via immunoSEQ multiplex PCR, lists solely in-frame clones and lacks some. Of about 180,000 clones in the sample, 60% to 80% were seen once. This receptor was identified in a woman aged 45-65 years who had recovered from COVID-19. The chain has TRBV28 and TRBJ1-5; D gene ambiguous. The material sequenced was PBMCs or T cells enriched from blood (not recorded which). The CDR3 is CASSSVRAEQPQHF. CDR3 bases: TGTGCCAGCTCGTCGGTGAGGGCAGAGCAGCCCCAGCATTTT.